This T cell receptor beta chain came from a study of cytomegalovirus exposure and HLA in healthy donors. Germline CDR1 reads MNHEY; CDR2 reads SVGAGI. The length of the CDR3 is 14 residues. The germline V and J ends were trimmed by 4 bases and 6 bases, with 14 bases remaining between them. The PCR ran on 60 Vbeta and 13 Jbeta primers. The assay was immunoSEQ multiplex PCR, and TCRdb's table has in-frame clones only and misses some. The sample comprises about 160,000 clones, roughly 77% of which are singletons, and 2% to 2.5% rests with the top ten. The sequenced material came from PBMCs. The clonotype was recovered from a man aged 45-65 years in good health and CMV-seropositive. The rearrangement links TRBV6-5 to TRBJ2-3; possible D gene TRBD2, 6 bases. This CDR3 reads CASSWAGGVDTQYF. Written as DNA, the CDR3 is TGTGCCAGCAGTTGGGCCGGGGGTGTGGATACGCAGTATTTT.